This T cell receptor (beta chain) appears in the sequencing data of a study of T cell responses to AZD1222 COVID-19 vaccine. The length of the CDR3 is 15 residues. Deletions cut 1 base from V and 5 bases from J, with 14 bases between. CDR1 is SGHTA and CDR2 is FQGNSA in the germline V gene. Profiling relied on immunoSEQ multiplex PCR, and the TCRdb table lists in-frame clones only, not all of them. The table includes approximately 91,000 clones, about 91% detected once. The source material was peripheral blood, sampled 28 days after the second AZD1222 dose. The clonotype originates from an adult who received the AZD1222 COVID-19 vaccine. V gene TRBV7-2 combines with J gene TRBJ1-2, with D perhaps TRBD1 (5 bases). CDR3 nucleotide sequence: TGTGCCAGCAGCTTAGGGCAGGGCGTACTATATGGCTACACCTTC. Translation: CASSLGQGVLYGYTF.